This TCR beta chain was obtained from a study of metastatic and nonmetastatic thyroid tumors. TCRdb re-analyzed the PCR reads through MiXCR. Of under 40,000 clones in the sample, 17% were seen once. All patients were untreated before thyroid surgery. This clone was seen a handful of times. Mismatch with germline at one junction end may stem from a read error. The CDR3 consists of 17 residues. The rearrangement links TRBV12-3 or TRBV12-4 to TRBJ2-1; D is possibly TRBD2 (6 bases). This clonotype originated in a female donor with papillary thyroid cancer or a benign thyroid nodule (not recorded which). Some clones in this sample may be carry-over from other donors' samples. Material: blood. The CDR3 DNA reads as TGTGCCATCAGTTTAGCGGTCTCCCGGAGGTCCTACAATGAGCAGTTCTTC. This translates into CAISLAVSRRSYNEQFF.